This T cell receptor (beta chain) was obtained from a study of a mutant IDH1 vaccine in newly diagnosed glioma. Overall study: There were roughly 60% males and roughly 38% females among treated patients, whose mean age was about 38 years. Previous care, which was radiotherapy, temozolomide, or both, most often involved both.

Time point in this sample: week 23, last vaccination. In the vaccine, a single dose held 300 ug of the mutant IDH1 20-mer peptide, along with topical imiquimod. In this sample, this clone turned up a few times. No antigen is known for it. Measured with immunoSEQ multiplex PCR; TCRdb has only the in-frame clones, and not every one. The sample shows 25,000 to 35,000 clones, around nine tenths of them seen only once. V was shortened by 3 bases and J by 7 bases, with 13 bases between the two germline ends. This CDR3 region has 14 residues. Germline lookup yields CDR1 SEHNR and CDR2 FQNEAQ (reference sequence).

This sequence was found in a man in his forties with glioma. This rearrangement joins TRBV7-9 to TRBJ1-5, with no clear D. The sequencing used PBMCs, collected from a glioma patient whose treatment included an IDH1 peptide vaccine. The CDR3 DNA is TGTGCCAGCAGCTTGGGTCCTTCGGGCCAGCCCCAGCATTTT. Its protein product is CASSLGPSGQPQHF. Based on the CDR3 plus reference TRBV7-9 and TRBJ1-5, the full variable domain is DTGVSQNPRHKITKRGQNVTFRCDPISEHNRLYWYRQTLGQGPEFLTYFQNEAQLEKSRLLSDRFSAERPKGSFSTLEIQRTEQGDSAMYLCASSLGPSGQPQHFGDGTRLSIL.